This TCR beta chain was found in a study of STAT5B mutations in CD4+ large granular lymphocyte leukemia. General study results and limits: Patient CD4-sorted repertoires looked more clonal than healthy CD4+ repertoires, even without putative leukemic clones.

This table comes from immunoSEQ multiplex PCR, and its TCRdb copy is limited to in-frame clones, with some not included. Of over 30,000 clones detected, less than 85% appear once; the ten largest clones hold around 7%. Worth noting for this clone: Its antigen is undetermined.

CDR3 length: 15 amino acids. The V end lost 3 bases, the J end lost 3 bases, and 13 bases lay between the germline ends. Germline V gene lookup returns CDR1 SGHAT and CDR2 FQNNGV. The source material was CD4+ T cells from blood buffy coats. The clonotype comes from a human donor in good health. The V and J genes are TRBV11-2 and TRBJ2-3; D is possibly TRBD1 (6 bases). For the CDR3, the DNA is TGTGCCAGCAGCTTCAGACAGGCCCAGACAGATACGCAGTATTTT. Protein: CASSFRQAQTDTQYF.